This T cell receptor (beta chain) was identified during a study of blood T cell repertoires in COVID-19. Background on the study: T cells, B-cell-depleted T cells, or PBMCs provided the cDNA or gDNA that served as material.

Germline CDR1 and CDR2: SGHAT and FQNNGV. CDR3 length equals 16 residues. J lost 2 bases, V lost 5 bases, and 7 bases had no gene match. Data came from immunoSEQ multiplex PCR; TCRdb stores just in-frame clones and leaves some out. The sample has some 45,000 clones; around 80% are singletons. Sequencing input: peripheral blood. The TCR sequence derives from a woman aged 60 to 75 with acute or convalescent COVID-19. The V gene is TRBV11-2, the J gene TRBJ2-7, with 12 bases fitting TRBD2. This chain's CDR3 is CASSPGLAGTTYEQYF. The CDR3 DNA sequence: TGTGCCAGCAGCCCCGGACTAGCGGGGACTACCTACGAGCAGTACTTC.